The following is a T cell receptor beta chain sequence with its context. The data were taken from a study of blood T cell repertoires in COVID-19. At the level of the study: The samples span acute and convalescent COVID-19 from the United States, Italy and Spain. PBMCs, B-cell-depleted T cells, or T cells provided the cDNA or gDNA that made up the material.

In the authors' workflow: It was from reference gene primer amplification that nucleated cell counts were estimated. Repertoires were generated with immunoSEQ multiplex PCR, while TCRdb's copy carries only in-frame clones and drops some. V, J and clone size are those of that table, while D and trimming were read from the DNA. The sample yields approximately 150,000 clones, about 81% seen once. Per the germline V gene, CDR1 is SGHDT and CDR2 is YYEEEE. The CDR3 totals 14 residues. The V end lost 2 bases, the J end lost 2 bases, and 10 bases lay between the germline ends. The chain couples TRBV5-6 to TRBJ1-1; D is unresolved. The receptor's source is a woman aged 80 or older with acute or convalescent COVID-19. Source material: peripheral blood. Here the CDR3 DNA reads TGTGCCAGCAGCTTTCTCACAGCTAACACTGAAGCTTTCTTT. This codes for CASSFLTANTEAFF.